This passage covers 31 T cell receptor beta chains from one sample sequenced in a study of T cells in Graves' hyperthyroidism and ophthalmopathy. Amplified TCR beta CDR3 regions came from RNA transcripts. An initial round of RT-PCR targeting the TCR CDR3 relied on the HTBI primer set. TCRdb processed the multiplex PCR reads anew with MiXCR; each CDR3 protein has one entry. The sample has about 690,000 distinct CDR3 sequences; roughly 17% are singletons. The material sequenced was blood. The source of these receptors is a man in his fifties with Graves' hyperthyroidism.

This clonotype was seen a handful of times. This chain joins TRBV30 and TRBJ2-7; a possible D gene is TRBD1 (5 bases). The CDR3 is 13 residues long. Germline V CDR1 and CDR2: GTSNPN, SVGIG (reference sequence). Trimming shortened V by 3 bases and J by 5 bases, and 14 bases separated the two germline ends. CDR3 region: CAWRGDGAHEQYF. The CDR3 DNA sequence: TGTGCCTGGAGAGGCGATGGGGCTCACGAGCAGTACTTC.

The table lists this clonotype with many counts. The V and J genes are TRBV29-1 and TRBJ2-7; 9 bases map to TRBD2. Per germline, CDR1 SQVTM and CDR2 ANQGSEA. V dropped 7 bases and J dropped 6; count of bases not matched to a gene: 16. There are 15 residues in the CDR3. The CDR3 DNA follows: TGCAGCGCCCGTTTGGTAGCGGGAGCCCCTCGCGAGCAGTACTTC. It encodes CSARLVAGAPREQYF.

V and J are TRBV9 and TRBJ1-6; tentative D call: TRBD1 (6 bases). Germline V gives CDR1 SGDLS, CDR2 YYNGEE. Trimming shortened V by 0 bases and J by 5 bases, and 6 bases separated the two germline ends. This CDR3 spans 14 amino acids. In DNA, the CDR3 is TGTGCCAGCAGCGTAGGACAGGATAATTCACCCCTCCACTTT. Protein sequence: CASSVGQDNSPLHF.

This sequence joins TRBV7-9 and TRBJ1-1; D is undetermined. Germline V gives CDR1 SEHNR, CDR2 FQNEAQ (reference sequence). The germline V and J ends were trimmed by 1 base and 11 bases, with 14 bases remaining between them. The CDR3 has 13 amino acids. The CDR3 nucleotides read TGTGCCAGCAGCTTAGACCCCGCTGGTTGGGCTTTCTTT. It encodes CASSLDPAGWAFF.

The chain joins TRBV28 to TRBJ2-7; possibly TRBD2 for D (6 bases). V was pared by 9 bases and J by 0 bases, with 9 bases between. Germline assignment: CDR1 MDHEN and CDR2 SYDVKM. CDR3 length: 12 residues. CDR3 nucleotides: TGTGCCAGTGGGACTTTCTCCTACGAGCAGTACTTC. Protein sequence: CASGTFSYEQYF. The full variable domain, rest sourced from reference TRBV28 and TRBJ2-7, is DVKVTQSSRYLVKRTGEKVFLECVQDMDHENMFWYRQDPGLGLRLIYFSYDVKMKEKGDIPEGYSVSREKKERFSLILESASTNQTSMYLCASGTFSYEQYFGPGTRLTVT.

In its sample, this clonotype was seen a few times. This chain uses TRBV30 with TRBJ2-7, with unresolved D. The CDR3 is 11 residues long. The germline V gene has CDR1 GTSNPN and CDR2 SVGIG (reference sequence). The ends were cut back, 0 bases at V and 3 bases at J, with 3 bases in the middle. The CDR3 DNA follows: TGTGCCTGGAGTGTAGACTACGAGCAGTACTTC. It translates to CAWSVDYEQYF.

Ten or more counts support this clonotype. The rearrangement uses TRBV27 and TRBJ2-7; 9 positions match TRBD1. V gave up 4 bases and J gave up 2 bases; unmatched junction bases: 6. CDR3 length equals 15 residues. Germline assignment: CDR1 MNHEY and CDR2 SMNVEV (reference sequence). DNA of the CDR3: TGTGCCAGCAGTTCCCGGACAGGGGCCGCCTACGAGCAGTACTTC. Its translation is CASSSRTGAAYEQYF.

The V gene is TRBV6-2 or TRBV6-3, the J gene TRBJ1-2; TRBD1 matches 9 bases. The CDR3 spans 14 residues. Germline V lookup: CDR1 MNHEY, CDR2 SVGEGT. Trimming cost V 4 bases and J 5 bases; bases outside gene matches: 5. The CDR3 spells CASSLQGQGYGYTF. The CDR3 DNA follows: TGTGCCAGCAGTTTACAAGGACAGGGGTATGGCTACACCTTC.

V gene TRBV28 combines with J gene TRBJ2-5, with 10 bases lining up with TRBD2. The CDR3 contains 12 residues. V shed 3 bases and J 13 bases; nucleotides not matched to a gene: 5. CDR1 is MDHEN and CDR2 is SYDVKM in the germline V gene. This CDR3 is CASSLGSGGWYF. The CDR3 DNA is TGTGCCAGCAGTTTGGGTAGCGGGGGGTGGTACTTC.

The J gene is TRBJ2-3, the V gene TRBV5-1; D is unclear. This CDR3 is 15 amino acids long. CDR1 is SGHRS, CDR2 YFSETQ, per germline. V gave up 0 bases and J gave up 1 base, with 9 bases separating them. This CDR3 is CASSLVEYGTDTQYF. In DNA form, the CDR3 reads TGCGCCAGCAGCTTGGTTGAGTACGGCACAGATACGCAGTATTTT. Drawing the rest from reference TRBV5-1 and TRBJ2-3, the complete variable domain is KAGVTQTPRYLIKTRGQQVTLSCSPISGHRSVSWYQQTPGQGLQFLFEYFSETQRNKGNFPGRFSGRQFSNSRSEMNVSTLELGDSALYLCASSLVEYGTDTQYFGPGTRLTVL.

This clonotype was seen repeatedly, ten times or more. The chain carries TRBV12-3 or TRBV12-4 and TRBJ2-1; D is ambiguous. Trimming pared 6 bases from V and 0 bases from J, leaving 15 bases between. The CDR3 consists of 16 residues. The CDR3 loop is CASSPPRVPSYNEQFF. The CDR3 nucleotides read TGTGCCAGCAGCCCCCCCCGGGTACCCTCCTACAATGAGCAGTTCTTC.

The gene calls are TRBV24-1 and TRBJ1-1; possible D gene TRBD1, 6 bases. V lost 2 bases, J lost 8 bases, and 14 bases lay in between. CDR3 length: 14 residues. Per the germline V gene, CDR1 is KGHDR and CDR2 is SFDVKD. The CDR3 sequence is CATSDSGTPEEAFF. The CDR3, as DNA: TGTGCCACCAGTGATTCCGGGACACCAGAAGAAGCTTTCTTT.

The chain combines TRBV20-1 with TRBJ2-7; possibly TRBD1 for D (5 bases). The germline V and J ends were trimmed by 3 bases and 3 bases, with 15 bases remaining between them. The CDR3 runs to 14 residues. Germline V CDR1 and CDR2: DFQATT, SNEGSKA (reference sequence). This CDR3 reads CSARTQVGYYEQYF. The CDR3, as DNA: TGCAGTGCTAGGACACAGGTCGGCTACTACGAGCAGTACTTC.

This clonotype has more than one count but fewer than ten. A junction end diverges from the germline sequence, so it may reflect a read error. J is TRBJ2-6 and V is TRBV6-2 or TRBV6-3; 7 bases match TRBD1. The CDR3 length is 15 residues. Germline loops: CDR1 MNHEY, CDR2 SVGEGT. CDR3 bases: TGTGCCAGTGGGAGACAGGGCTCTGGGACCAACGTCCTGACTTTC. It specifies CASGRQGSGTNVLTF.

This clonotype was recorded many times. J is TRBJ2-1 and V is TRBV25-1; 8 positions match TRBD2. Trimming took 5 bases from V and 7 from J; bases not matched to a gene: 4. This CDR3 is 13 amino acids long. From germline, CDR1 is MGHDK and CDR2 SYGVNS. CDR3 bases: TGTGCCAGCAGTAGCGGGAGCCGTAATGAGCAGTTCTTC. Residues: CASSSGSRNEQFF.

This clonotype has a count of ten or more. This chain connects TRBV11-2 to TRBJ2-1; possible D gene TRBD2, 6 bases. V was cut by 1 base and J by 5 bases, with 15 bases left in between. CDR3 size: 16 residues. CDR1 is SGHAT, CDR2 FQNNGV, per germline. The CDR3 sequence: CASSLAASAINNEQFF. In DNA form, the CDR3 reads TGTGCCAGCAGCTTAGCTGCTAGCGCTATTAACAATGAGCAGTTCTTC.

This clonotype turned up a few times. The rearrangement links TRBV12-3 or TRBV12-4 to TRBJ1-4; TRBD1 matches at 7 bases. V gave up 3 bases and J gave up 6 bases; unmatched junction bases: 7. The CDR3 consists of 15 residues. CDR3 sequence reads: CASSFGGQFYEKLFF. The CDR3 DNA sequence: TGTGCCAGCAGTTTTGGGGGACAGTTCTATGAAAAACTGTTTTTT.

This clonotype was seen ten or more times. The chain joins TRBV12-3 or TRBV12-4 to TRBJ2-3; D assignment may be TRBD1 or TRBD2 (6 bases each). This CDR3 comprises 14 residues. The ends were cut back, 10 bases at V and 6 bases at J, with 20 bases in the middle. The CDR3 coding sequence is TGTGCCACCGGGGGCGCGGCCTATGGGGATACGCAGTATTTT. Translating gives CATGGAAYGDTQYF.

This chain joins TRBV12-3 or TRBV12-4 and TRBJ2-2, with D possibly TRBD2 on 6 matching bases. V shed 5 bases and J shed 6 bases, with 10 bases lying between them. CDR3 length equals 13 residues. As DNA, the CDR3 is TGTGCCAGCAGTGTGGCTAGCGCCGGGGAGCTGTTTTTT. The encoded protein is CASSVASAGELFF.

This clonotype was observed a handful of times. The chain uses TRBV15 and TRBJ1-2; TRBD1 is a possible D gene (5 bases). The ends were cut back, 0 bases at V and 4 bases at J, with 15 bases in the middle. The germline V gene has CDR1 LNHNV and CDR2 YYDKDF (reference sequence). The CDR3 is made up of 16 amino acids. The CDR3 coding sequence is TGTGCCACCAGCAGAGATCGTGGCAGGGAGGCCTATGGCTACACCTTC. As protein: CATSRDRGREAYGYTF.

The CDR3 sequence: CATSSASFNQPQHF. CDR3 DNA sequence: TGTGCCACCAGCAGTGCCAGCTTTAATCAGCCCCAGCATTTT. The chain uses TRBV15 and TRBJ1-5; D is uncertain. Per the germline V gene, CDR1 is LNHNV and CDR2 is YYDKDF (reference sequence). The CDR3 extends over 14 amino acids. Trimming left V 3 bases short and J 4 bases short, with 10 bases between. Combining the CDR3 with reference TRBV15 and TRBJ1-5 gives the whole variable domain DAMVIQNPRYQVTQFGKPVTLSCSQTLNHNVMYWYQQKSSQAPKLLFHYYDKDFNNEADTPDNFQSRRPNTSFCFLDIRSPGLGDTAMYLCATSSASFNQPQHFGDGTRLSIL.

There are a few counts of this clonotype. This chain joins TRBV29-1 and TRBJ2-1; 12 bases line up with TRBD2. The CDR3 is 16 amino acids. The ends lost 0 bases at V and 8 bases at J; junction bases unmatched: 8. Per germline, CDR1 SQVTM and CDR2 ANQGSEA. CDR3 sequence (DNA): TGCAGCGTTGAAGATCCGACTAGCGGGAGAGTAGATGAGCAGTTCTTC. This encodes CSVEDPTSGRVDEQFF.

Only a few counts were recorded for this clonotype. The gene calls are TRBV20-1 and TRBJ2-1; TRBD2 agrees at 10 bases. CDR1 DFQATT and CDR2 SNEGSKA come from the germline V gene (reference sequence). V lost 4 bases, J lost 5 bases, and 5 bases stayed unmatched. The CDR3 extends over 14 amino acids. The CDR3 coding sequence is TGCAGTGCTAACCTAGCGGGAGTCCACAATGAGCAGTTCTTC. It yields the protein CSANLAGVHNEQFF.

Many counts were recorded for this clonotype. This chain joins TRBV11-1 and TRBJ2-1; 14 nucleotides match TRBD2. The CDR3 extends over 20 amino acids. In germline, CDR1 is SGHAT, CDR2 FQDESV (reference sequence). The V and J ends lost 5 bases and 0 bases, in that order; junction bases with no gene match: 12. CDR3 in amino acids: CASSNLRTSGRISSYNEQFF. The CDR3 region has the DNA TGTGCCAGCAGCAACTTACGGACTAGCGGGAGGATCAGCTCCTACAATGAGCAGTTCTTC.

This clonotype was recorded at least ten times. This chain uses TRBV12-3 or TRBV12-4 with TRBJ1-4, with 8 bases lining up with TRBD1. This CDR3 has 13 amino acids. Unmatched junction bases numbered 7, after V lost 8 bases and J lost 8 bases. CDR3 in amino acids: CASSGQVHEKLFF. DNA for the CDR3: TGTGCCAGCTCGGGACAGGTACACGAAAAACTGTTTTTT.

This clonotype appeared many times. The chain carries TRBV30 and TRBJ2-1; 8 bases map to TRBD2. The length of the CDR3 is 16 residues. The V gene's germline CDR1 is GTSNPN and CDR2 SVGIG (reference sequence). The J segment lost 3 bases and the V segment lost 1 base, leaving 8 bases of the junction unmatched. CDR3 region: CAWSALLADYYNEQFF. The CDR3 nucleotides read TGTGCCTGGAGTGCTCTACTAGCGGACTACTACAATGAGCAGTTCTTC. The full variable domain, its missing parts supplied by reference TRBV30 and TRBJ2-1, is SQTIHQWPATLVQPVGSPLSLECTVEGTSNPNLYWYRQAAGRGLQLLFYSVGIGQISSEVPQNLSASRPQDRQFILSSKKLLLSDSGFYLCAWSALLADYYNEQFFGPGTRLTVL.

This clonotype was observed many times. V is TRBV6-1 and J is TRBJ1-1; weak D call: TRBD1 (5 bases). Trimming took off 8 bases at V and 8 bases at J, with 15 bases between the two ends. The CDR3 totals 12 residues. Germline CDR1 and CDR2: MNHNS and SASEGT. The CDR3 loop is CASGWTKEEAFF. DNA for the CDR3: TGTGCCAGCGGGTGGACAAAGGAAGAAGCTTTCTTT.

A word on this clonotype: Just one base apart from a much larger clone, this may be a read error. The V call is TRBV7-2, the J call TRBJ1-4; the D gene is possibly TRBD1 (6 bases). The CDR3 contains 15 residues. CDR1 and CDR2 (germline): SGHTA, FQGNSA. The DNA of the CDR3 is TGTGCCAGCAGCTTCGGGGGCAGTCAAAATGAAAAACTGCTTTTT. Its protein product is CASSFGGSQNEKLLF.

This clonotype was detected ten times or more. The V call is TRBV6-1, the J call TRBJ1-2, with 10 positions matching TRBD1. With 7 bases clipped from V and 1 base from J, the junction kept 6 bases outside the gene matches. Germline CDR1 reads MNHNS; CDR2 reads SASEGT. This CDR3 is 15 amino acids long. Here the CDR3 DNA reads TGTGCCAGCATTCCAGGGACAGGGGTTAACTATGGCTACACCTTC. Translating gives CASIPGTGVNYGYTF.

This chain connects TRBV28 to TRBJ1-6, with 7 bases aligning to TRBD1. The trim removed 8 bases at V and 7 bases at J, leaving 14 bases unmatched. Germline V gene data show CDR1 as MDHEN and CDR2 as SYDVKM. CDR3 size: 16 residues. CDR3 in amino acids: CASESHPGTENSPLHF. In DNA form, the CDR3 reads TGTGCCAGCGAAAGTCATCCCGGGACAGAAAATTCACCCCTCCACTTT.

This clonotype appeared many times. This chain links TRBV24-1 with TRBJ2-2; no definite D call. V lost 3 bases to trimming and J lost 4 bases, with 8 bases between them. This CDR3 contains 14 residues. Germline CDR1 KGHDR, CDR2 SFDVKD. The chain's CDR3 is CATSDHRLTGELFF. CDR3 DNA sequence: TGTGCCACCAGTGATCATCGACTCACCGGGGAGCTGTTTTTT.